A selection of T cell receptor beta chains follows, all from one sample in a study of T cells after yellow fever vaccination. Each CDR3 protein is one row after TCRdb ran MiXCR on the 5' RACE reads. The repertoire includes about 300,000 distinct CDR3 sequences, around 8.6% of them detected once, and 3% to 3.5% sits in the top ten. The starting material was CD4+ T cells sorted from PBMCs, obtained 5 days after the yellow fever booster vaccination. These receptors originate from a man younger than 35 who received the YFV17D yellow fever vaccine. Each CDR3 is given with its conserved first and last residue. The D gene is left open where the match is weak. Part of the rows lack a size; the others show once, few, many or a class for expanded clones.

NA | TRBJ2-1 | TRBV5-1 | NA | TGCGCCAGCAGCTTGGTTGGTGATAGCTCCTACAATGAGCAGTTCTTC | CASSLVGDSSYNEQFF
TRBD1 | TRBJ1-5 | TRBV2 | NA | TGTGCCAGTTCCCTCAGGGGGCTTTATAGCAATCAGCCCCAGCATTTT | CASSLRGLYSNQPQHF
TRBD1 | TRBJ2-3 | TRBV9 | few | TGTGCCAGCAAGCCGACAGGGGGGCCAGCCACAGATACGCAGTATTTT | CASKPTGGPATDTQYF
TRBD1 | TRBJ2-3 | TRBV7-2 | many | TGTGCCAGCAGCTCATTGCTGGACAGGGTCGGGCAGTATTTT | CASSSLLDRVGQYF
TRBD1 | TRBJ1-5 | TRBV12-5 | NA | TGTGCTAGTGGTCCGACGGACAGGACCCTAATTCATAGCAATCAGCCCCAGCATTTT | CASGPTDRTLIHSNQPQHF
NA | TRBJ2-3 | TRBV7-2 | few | TGTGCCAGCAGCAATGGGGGGGGCGGCACAGATACGCAGTATTTT | CASSNGGGGTDTQYF
TRBD1 | TRBJ1-2 | TRBV4-1 | many | TGCGCCAGCAGCCAAGGACTCTTGGACAGGGATAACAACTATGGCTACACCTTC | CASSQGLLDRDNNYGYTF
NA | TRBJ2-7 | TRBV12-3/TRBV12-4 | few | TGTGCCAGCAGTTTAATGGGGTGGAGCGCCGAGCAGTACTTC | CASSLMGWSAEQYF
NA | TRBJ1-2 | TRBV7-2 | NA | TGTGCCAGCAGCTTACCACGAGAGGTTAAAGGCTACACCTTC | CASSLPREVKGYTF
TRBD1 | TRBJ1-4 | TRBV4-3 | few | TGCGCCAGCAGCCTAGGGGGCAGGACGGGTGGTGCAAAACTGTTTTTT | CASSLGGRTGGAKLFF
TRBD1 | TRBJ1-2 | TRBV6-6 | few | TGTGCCAGCAGTCCCTTTGGACAGGGTGGTCGGAACTATGGCTACACCTTC | CASSPFGQGGRNYGYTF
NA | TRBJ2-5 | TRBV24-1 | NA | TGTGCCACCAGTGACGACTCCCTGACCCAGTACTTC | CATSDDSLTQYF
TRBD1 | TRBJ1-2 | TRBV5-1 | many | TGCGCCAGCAGCGAGGACAGGGATGGCTACACCTTC | CASSEDRDGYTF
NA | TRBJ2-1 | TRBV12-3/TRBV12-4 | NA | TGTGCCAGCACTGGATGGGGTTATGTGAATGAGCAGTTCTTC | CASTGWGYVNEQFF
NA | TRBJ2-7 | TRBV6-5 | NA | TGTGCCAGCAGCCCCCGGTATCCAGGGGACATAGGCGAGCAGTACTTC | CASSPRYPGDIGEQYF
TRBD1 | TRBJ1-1 | TRBV6-6 | few | TGTGCCAGCAGTTACGGTGGTGGGACAGCACCGAACACTGAAGCTTTCTTT | CASSYGGGTAPNTEAFF
NA | TRBJ1-2 | TRBV7-2 | many | TGTGCCAGCAGCCCTAACAGGAACTATGGCTACACCTTC | CASSPNRNYGYTF
TRBD1 | TRBJ1-4 | TRBV27 | NA | TGTGCCAGCAGTTTGGGACAGTCTAATGAAAAACTGTTTTTT | CASSLGQSNEKLFF
NA | TRBJ1-2 | TRBV6-1 | NA | TGTGCCAGCAGTGAACGTGACAGCTATGGCTACACCTTC | CASSERDSYGYTF
NA | TRBJ2-1 | TRBV7-3 | few | TGTGCCAGCAGCTTAATGGCGGCGACAGAAAACTACAATGAGCAGTTCTTC | CASSLMAATENYNEQFF
NA | TRBJ1-5 | TRBV6-2/TRBV6-3 | NA | TGTGCCAGCATGTTTGGGGGTCAAAGCAATCAGCCCCAGCATTTT | CASMFGGQSNQPQHF
NA | TRBJ1-1 | TRBV7-9 | many | TGTGCCAGCAGCCCCAACCGGGACGGACCTGCAGCTTTCTTT | CASSPNRDGPAAFF
NA | TRBJ1-2 | TRBV5-5 | few | TGTGCCAGCAGCCCACAAAACTATGGCTACACCTTC | CASSPQNYGYTF
TRBD1 | TRBJ2-2 | TRBV12-3/TRBV12-4 | few | TGTGCCAGCAGGGAACAGGGGGTGGGGGAGCTGTTTTTT | CASREQGVGELFF
TRBD1 | TRBJ1-6 | TRBV11-2 | many | TGTGCCAGCGCCGGGACAGATAATAATTCACCCCTCCACTTT | CASAGTDNNSPLHF
NA | TRBJ1-5 | TRBV5-1 | many | TGCGCCAGCAGCTTGGTTGGGGGCAATCAGCCCCAGCATTTT | CASSLVGGNQPQHF
NA | TRBJ1-5 | TRBV10-3 | few | TGTGCCACTAAGTCCGATCTTAATCAGCCCCAGCATTTT | CATKSDLNQPQHF
NA | TRBJ2-7 | TRBV11-2 | NA | TGTGCCAGCAGCACCAGGGTGTACGAGCAGTACTTC | CASSTRVYEQYF
NA | TRBJ1-1 | TRBV18 | NA | TGTGCCAGCTCACCAGAGAGTCTCATGAACACTGAAGCTTTCTTT | CASSPESLMNTEAFF
NA | TRBJ2-3 | TRBV6-2/TRBV6-3 | few | TGTGCCAGCAGTTCGCGGCGGGGTCCTCCAGATACGCAGTATTTT | CASSSRRGPPDTQYF
NA | TRBJ1-5 | TRBV20-1 | NA | TGCAGTGCTACAGAACAGGCGTGGTCTGGCAATCAGCCCCAGCATTTT | CSATEQAWSGNQPQHF
TRBD1 | TRBJ2-1 | TRBV20-1 | few | TGCAGTGCTATCGACAGGGTCGGCAGTGAGCAGTTCTTC | CSAIDRVGSEQFF
TRBD2 | TRBJ2-7 | TRBV5-4 | NA | TGTGCCAGCAGCTATCGGACTAGCGGGGGTGACGAGCAGTACTTC | CASSYRTSGGDEQYF
NA | TRBJ1-6 | TRBV12-3/TRBV12-4 | NA | TGTGCCAGCAGTTTAGGGGCCAGGGTTTCACCCCTCCACTTT | CASSLGARVSPLHF
NA | TRBJ2-2 | TRBV20-1 | NA | TGCAGTGCTAGAGGGGACGGCCTAGGCACCGGGGAGCTGTTTTTT | CSARGDGLGTGELFF
NA | TRBJ2-4 | TRBV7-2 | few | TGTGCCAGCCGCCAAGGGGGGGGTGGCAAAAACATTCAGTACTTC | CASRQGGGGKNIQYF
NA | TRBJ2-3 | TRBV6-2/TRBV6-3 | NA | TGTGCCAGCAGTTATGGGGAATTAGCTACGCAGTATTTT | CASSYGELATQYF
NA | TRBJ1-1 | TRBV7-9 | few | TGTGCCAGCAGCCCCCACTCCCAAGGGAACACTGAAGCTTTCTTT | CASSPHSQGNTEAFF
NA | TRBJ1-1 | TRBV7-2 | few | TGTGCCAGCAGCTTACTCGTTCGGGTTCGCCTCGCGGGGGACACTGAAGCTTTCTTT | CASSLLVRVRLAGDTEAFF
TRBD2 | TRBJ2-1 | TRBV20-1 | many | TGCAGTGCTAATGTAGCGGGGGGCTCCTACAATGAGCAGTTCTTC | CSANVAGGSYNEQFF
NA | TRBJ2-6 | TRBV23-1 | NA | TGCGCCAGCAGTCAATCCCTCGGGCAGACTGGGGCCAACGTCCTGACTTTC | CASSQSLGQTGANVLTF
NA | TRBJ2-1 | TRBV7-6 | few | TGTGCCAGCAGCCGAAGAACGGTGGGGGTAGATGAGCAGTTCTTC | CASSRRTVGVDEQFF
TRBD1 | TRBJ1-1 | TRBV29-1 | NA | TGCAGCGTGGGACAGGGGAGGCTGAACACTGAAGCTTTCTTT | CSVGQGRLNTEAFF
NA | TRBJ1-2 | TRBV5-1 | once | TGCGCCAGCAGCTTGGAGGCCGGGACCCATGGCTACACCTTC | CASSLEAGTHGYTF
NA | TRBJ1-1 | TRBV5-1 | NA | TGCGCCAGCAGCAATGCAGGGTTTGGGGACACTGAAGCTTTCTTT | CASSNAGFGDTEAFF
NA | TRBJ2-1 | TRBV5-1 | few | TGCGCCAGCAGCTTGCTGGACGGGTACAATGAGCAGTTCTTC | CASSLLDGYNEQFF
TRBD1 | TRBJ2-5 | TRBV15 | NA | TGTGCCACCCGCAGGGGGCACCTAAAAGAGACCCAGTACTTC | CATRRGHLKETQYF
NA | TRBJ2-2 | TRBV4-3 | few | TGCGCCAGCAGCCAGCGGGACTACACCGGGGAGCTGTTTTTT | CASSQRDYTGELFF
TRBD2 | TRBJ2-7 | TRBV6-5 | NA | TGTGCCAGCAGCCGGACTAGCGATGGCGAGCAGTACTTC | CASSRTSDGEQYF
TRBD1 | TRBJ2-5 | TRBV11-2 | few | TGTGCCAGCAGCTCACAGGGGGCTCGGGAGACCCAGTACTTC | CASSSQGARETQYF
NA | TRBJ1-1 | TRBV5-1 | many | TGCGCCAGCAGCCCCTCCGATACAATGAACACTGAAGCTTTCTTT | CASSPSDTMNTEAFF
NA | TRBJ1-4 | TRBV9 | NA | TGTGCCAGCAGCCCGCAGGGTACAGCTAATGAAAAACTGTTTTTT | CASSPQGTANEKLFF
NA | TRBJ2-5 | TRBV5-4 | NA | TGTGCCAGCAGCGCGTTACTGGCCTTCGGAGAGACCCAGTACTTC | CASSALLAFGETQYF
NA | TRBJ1-3 | TRBV18 | few | TGTGCCAGCTCACCCCCCATTTCATCTGGAAACACCATATATTTT | CASSPPISSGNTIYF
NA | TRBJ1-1 | TRBV20-1 | few | TGCAGTGTTATACAGGGACCCATTGAAGCTTTCTTT | CSVIQGPIEAFF
NA | TRBJ1-3 | TRBV3-1 | NA | TGTGCCAGCAGCCAAGATTACTACACCATATATTTT | CASSQDYYTIYF
NA | TRBJ1-3 | TRBV7-7 | NA | TGTGCCAGCAGCGTAGCCCCCGGAAACACCATATATTTT | CASSVAPGNTIYF